Below, 10 T cell receptor beta chains from the same sample are listed, as sequenced in a study of T-cell memory formation after mild COVID-19 (dated by TCRdb to the early 2020s). Libraries were made using 5' RACE. For sequencing, an Illumina NovaSeq 6000 was employed. TCRdb's own reprocessing of the public reads used fastp at Q25 and MiXCR and kept productive beta chains. Each record represents a unique CDR3 protein, reported with the most common genes and DNA among its rows. A total of just over 350,000 distinct CDR3 sequences appear in this sample, approximately 15% of them only once. Roughly 22% of the sample goes to the ten largest clones. Sequencing used PBMCs or a T cell subset sorted from them (not recorded which). The receptors here all came from a man in his late teens or twenties who had mild COVID-19 (a few samples of this study predate the infection). The sample titles of this study are shuffled in the database, so cell type and time point are left out; the donor was told from shared clones.

This chain uses TRBV2 with TRBJ2-3; 10 bases align to TRBD2. CDR3 size: 13 residues. Germline CDR1 and CDR2: SNHLY and FYNNEI. V was clipped by 8 bases and J by 8 bases; unmatched bases: 7. The CDR3 sequence: CASEGLAIGTQYF. The CDR3 nucleotides read TGTGCCAGCGAGGGACTAGCGATTGGTACGCAGTATTTT.

This clonotype was observed a handful of times. The J gene is TRBJ1-2, the V gene TRBV6-2 or TRBV6-3; D remains unclear. The CDR3 extends over 12 amino acids. Deletions cut 7 bases from V and 4 bases from J, with 10 bases between. CDR1 and CDR2 from the germline V gene are MNHEY and SVGEGT. In DNA, the CDR3 is TGTGCCAGCACCCAAGGGAGCTATGGCTACACCTTC. Translating it yields CASTQGSYGYTF.

V gene TRBV5-1 combines with J gene TRBJ2-7; 10 bases align to TRBD2. Per the germline V gene, CDR1 is SGHRS and CDR2 is YFSETQ. The CDR3 runs 14 residues. J was trimmed by 3 bases and V by 7 bases; bases with no gene match: 7. The CDR3 sequence is CASGLAGELYEQYF. CDR3 DNA: TGCGCCAGCGGTCTAGCGGGAGAACTCTACGAGCAGTACTTC.

This clonotype occurred a few times. The chain carries TRBV20-1 and TRBJ1-2; 9 nucleotides agree with TRBD1. The CDR3 runs 14 residues. With V trimmed by 2 bases and J by 6 bases, 7 bases remained unmatched. The germline CDR1 and CDR2 sequences are DFQATT and SNEGSKA (reference sequence). This chain's CDR3 is CSARYTGTGNGYTF. CDR3 coding DNA: TGCAGTGCTAGATACACCGGGACAGGGAATGGCTACACCTTC.

The rearrangement uses TRBV7-3 and TRBJ1-2, with a possible D match to TRBD1 (5 bases). Germline V CDR1 and CDR2: SGHTA, FQGTGA. V gave up 2 bases and J gave up 1 base, with 17 bases separating them. The CDR3 covers 17 residues. CDR3 coding DNA: TGTGCCAGCAGCTTAGGGGGACCGTCCCGCCTTAACTATGGCTACACCTTC. Encoded protein: CASSLGGPSRLNYGYTF. The complete variable domain, with remaining parts taken from reference TRBV7-3 and TRBJ1-2, reads GAGVSQTPSNKVTEKGKYVELRCDPISGHTALYWYRQSLGQGPEFLIYFQGTGAADDSGLPNDRFFAVRPEGSVSTLKIQRTERGDSAVYLCASSLGGPSRLNYGYTFGSGTRLTVV.

V is TRBV19 and J is TRBJ1-5; a weak D match, TRBD1 (5 bases). This CDR3 comprises 13 residues. Germline CDR1 and CDR2: LNHDA and SQIVND (reference sequence). V was cut by 0 bases and J by 6 bases, with 6 bases left in between. CDR3 in amino acids: CASSIDRVQPQHF. The CDR3 region has the DNA TGTGCCAGTAGTATAGACAGGGTTCAGCCCCAGCATTTT.

In its sample, this clonotype was seen a few times. The V call is TRBV6-5, the J call TRBJ2-1; D is unclear. Germline V lookup: CDR1 MNHEY, CDR2 SVGAGI. The germline V and J ends were trimmed by 2 bases and 10 bases, with 12 bases remaining between them. This CDR3 is 13 amino acids long. DNA of the CDR3: TGTGCCAGCAGTTACCTGGAACCCCGAGAGCAGTTCTTC. It codes for CASSYLEPREQFF.

The chain has TRBV28 and TRBJ2-2; D gene unclear. Germline CDR1 MDHEN, CDR2 SYDVKM. The CDR3 extends over 14 amino acids. Trimming left V 8 bases short and J 2 bases short, with 12 bases between. The CDR3 protein is CASYHSQNTGELFF. The DNA for the CDR3 is TGTGCCAGCTACCACAGTCAAAACACCGGGGAGCTGTTTTTT.

This clonotype was seen repeatedly, ten times or more. The J gene is TRBJ2-4, the V gene TRBV20-1; D is tentatively TRBD1 or TRBD2 (5 bases each). The CDR3 is made up of 15 amino acids. Germline CDR1 reads DFQATT; CDR2 reads SNEGSKA (reference sequence). V lost 1 base and J 3 bases, leaving 13 bases between the germline ends. The DNA of the CDR3 is TGCAGTGCTAGAGTGGGGCAGAGGGGCAAAAACATTCAGTACTTC. This sequence encodes CSARVGQRGKNIQYF.

This clonotype occurred a few times. The chain employs TRBV7-2 and TRBJ2-5; a possible D gene is TRBD2 (6 bases). There are 14 residues in the CDR3. Germline V gene sequence: CDR1 SGHTA, CDR2 FQGNSA. With 2 bases removed from V and 4 bases from J, the gap between germline ends came to 11 bases. The CDR3 coding sequence is TGTGCCAGCAGCTTACGAAGACTAGTAGAGACCCAGTACTTC. Its protein is CASSLRRLVETQYF.